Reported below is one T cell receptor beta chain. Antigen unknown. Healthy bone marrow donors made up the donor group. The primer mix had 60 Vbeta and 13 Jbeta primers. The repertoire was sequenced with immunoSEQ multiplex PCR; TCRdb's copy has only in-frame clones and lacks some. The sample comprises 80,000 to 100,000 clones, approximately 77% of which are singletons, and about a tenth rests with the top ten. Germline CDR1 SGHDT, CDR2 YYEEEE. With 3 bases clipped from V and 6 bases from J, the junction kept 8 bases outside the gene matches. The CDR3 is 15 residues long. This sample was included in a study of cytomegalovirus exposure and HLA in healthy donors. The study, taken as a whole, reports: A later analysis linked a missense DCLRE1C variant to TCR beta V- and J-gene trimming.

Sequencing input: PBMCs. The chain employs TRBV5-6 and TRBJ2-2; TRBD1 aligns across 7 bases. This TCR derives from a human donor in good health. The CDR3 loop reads CASSWWQGVPGELFF. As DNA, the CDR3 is TGTGCCAGCAGCTGGTGGCAGGGGGTTCCCGGGGAGCTGTTTTTT.